The entry that follows covers one TCR beta chain sequence. Its antigen is currently not known. It has no much larger one-base neighbor in the sample; base qualities were not kept. Every donor was a healthy Caucasian. The twin cohort consisted of three pairs of female monozygotic twins, all aged roughly 18 to 30 years. Positive isolation kits from Invitrogen were used to isolate CD4+ and CD8+ T cell populations. Including the terminal cysteine and phenylalanine, the CDR3 comprises 12 residues. This entry keeps only the CDR3 DNA: 36 bases, framed from base 1. CDR1 KGHDR and CDR2 SFDVKD were looked up in the germline V gene. V lost 6 bases and J lost 6 bases; the stretch between them is 11 bases long. The record originates from a study of identical twins (dated by TCRdb to about 2016). About the full investigation: TCR alpha and beta repertoires from monozygotic twins, unrelated adults of various ages and cord blood were deep-sequenced to test whether fetal clonotypes persist. Replicate twin experiments were performed at different times using different library preparation protocols to rule out contamination. The investigation overall reported the following: A weaker excess of twin sharing was found in beta out-of-frame sequences because the signal-to-noise ratio was lowered by fewer shared sequences. Because the same donors could not be followed over many years, the conclusions relied on cross-sectional statistical analysis. Invariant T cells such as MAIT and iNKT could partly confound zero-insertion analyses, although diverse VJ usage argued against such confounding for most clonotypes. Compared with coincidental sharing between unrelated individuals, out-of-frame TCR alpha sequences shared between twins had an excess of sequences with low generation probability. Recombination models systematically underestimated out-of-frame TCR alpha sharing in monozygotic twins but agreed with sharing between unrelated individuals. Abundant cord blood beta clonotypes had fewer insertions, young adult naive repertoires showed a similar but weaker trend, and memory repertoires showed no such trend.

To prepare the library, 5' RACE was applied. TCRdb records Illumina HiSeq 2000 as the sequencer. Template switching introduced a universal primer binding site; the final cDNA contained a unique molecular identifier, enabling accurate counting of TCR cDNA molecules. Specific primers in the conserved constant-segment region were used to synthesize first-strand cDNA for TCR alpha and beta chains. To control for contamination, every cDNA library carried two barcodes: a SMART-Mk sample barcode plus Illumina barcodes. TruSeq adapter sequences and Illumina sample barcodes were added in two successive PCR steps. The TCR alpha and beta cDNA libraries were sequenced on the Illumina HiSeq platform using custom primers. The authors' pipeline ran thus. MiGEC processed the raw reads to extract unique molecular identifiers, while MiXCR was used to determine the CDR3 positions. For each individual, recombination models were inferred using an EM algorithm with the repgenHMM and IGoR tools. Shared clonotype analysis was performed with the tcR package in R, normalizing sharing by the product of cloneset sizes. Out-of-frame nonproductive sequences were analyzed to study raw recombination free of thymic and clonal selection effects. TCRdb took the public reads, trimmed them with fastp at Q25, ran MiXCR for clone calling and kept in-frame beta chains. Every CDR3 protein is listed once, alongside the most common genes and DNA of its rows. These V and J calls rely on TCRdb rather than the paper's analysis. The sample table contains some 500,000 distinct CDR3 sequences; only one count was recorded for roughly an eighth of them. Of the sample, approximately 1% is held by the ten largest clones.

A further study also used this sample, focusing on yellow fever vaccine responses in identical twins. From that second study: The authors reported that the T cell response to vaccination in identical twins appeared partly convergent and partly personalized. Focusing on identical twins, the study followed the T cell clones that responded to the vaccine, and did so with precision.

This receptor was obtained from a woman younger than 35 in good health. The sequencing input was CD4+ T cells sorted from blood. This chain joins TRBV24-1 to TRBJ2-7; the D gene is perhaps TRBD1, from 6 matching bases. The CDR3 in this case is CATSTGTGEQYF. The bases read TGTGCCACCAGTACAGGGACGGGCGAGCAGTACTTC.